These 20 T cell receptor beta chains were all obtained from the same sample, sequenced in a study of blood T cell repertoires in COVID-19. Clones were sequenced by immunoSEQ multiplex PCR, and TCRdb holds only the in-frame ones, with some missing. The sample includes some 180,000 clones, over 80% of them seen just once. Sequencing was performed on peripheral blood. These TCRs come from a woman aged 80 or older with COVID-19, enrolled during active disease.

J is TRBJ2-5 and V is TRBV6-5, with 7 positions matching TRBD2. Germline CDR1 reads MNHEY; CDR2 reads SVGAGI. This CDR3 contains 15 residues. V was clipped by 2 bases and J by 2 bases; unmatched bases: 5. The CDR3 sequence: CASSYRAGSQETQYF. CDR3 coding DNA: TGTGCCAGCAGTTACCGAGCGGGGAGTCAAGAGACCCAGTACTTC.

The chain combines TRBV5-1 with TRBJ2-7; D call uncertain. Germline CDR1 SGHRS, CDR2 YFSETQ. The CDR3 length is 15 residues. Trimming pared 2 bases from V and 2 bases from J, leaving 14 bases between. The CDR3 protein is CASSFQADLPYEQYF. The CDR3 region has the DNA TGCGCCAGCAGCTTCCAAGCCGATCTCCCCTACGAGCAGTACTTC.

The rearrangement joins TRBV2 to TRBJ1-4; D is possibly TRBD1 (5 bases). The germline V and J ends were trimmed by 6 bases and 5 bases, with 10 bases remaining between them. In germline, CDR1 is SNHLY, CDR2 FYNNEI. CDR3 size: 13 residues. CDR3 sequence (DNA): TGTGCCAGCAGCACCCGGACAAATGAAAAACTGTTTTTT. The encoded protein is CASSTRTNEKLFF.

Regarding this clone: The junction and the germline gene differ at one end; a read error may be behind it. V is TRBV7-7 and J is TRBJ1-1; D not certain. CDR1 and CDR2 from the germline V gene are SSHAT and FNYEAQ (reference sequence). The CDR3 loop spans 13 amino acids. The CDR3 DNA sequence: TGTGCTAGCAGCGCGGACTACGGCACTGAAGCTTTCTTT. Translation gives CASSADYGTEAFF.

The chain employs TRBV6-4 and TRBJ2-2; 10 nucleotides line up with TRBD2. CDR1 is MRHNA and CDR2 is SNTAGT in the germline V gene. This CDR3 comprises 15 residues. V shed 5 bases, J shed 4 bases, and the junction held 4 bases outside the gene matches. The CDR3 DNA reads TGTGCCAGCAGTCCGGGACTAGCGCCCACCGGGGAGCTGTTTTTT. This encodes CASSPGLAPTGELFF.

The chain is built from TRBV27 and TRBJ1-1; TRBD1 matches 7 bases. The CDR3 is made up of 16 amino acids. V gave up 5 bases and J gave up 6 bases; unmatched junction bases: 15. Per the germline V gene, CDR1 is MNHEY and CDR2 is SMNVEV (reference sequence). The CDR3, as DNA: TGTGCCAGCAGTCTAAGACCACCGGGACAGCTCTCTGAAGCTTTCTTT. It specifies CASSLRPPGQLSEAFF.

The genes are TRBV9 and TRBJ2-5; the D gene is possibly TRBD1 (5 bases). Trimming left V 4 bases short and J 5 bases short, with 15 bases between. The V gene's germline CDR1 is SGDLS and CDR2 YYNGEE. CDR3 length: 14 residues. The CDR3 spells CASSSGQGWETQYF. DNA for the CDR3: TGTGCCAGCAGCTCCGGCCAGGGCTGGGAGACCCAGTACTTC.

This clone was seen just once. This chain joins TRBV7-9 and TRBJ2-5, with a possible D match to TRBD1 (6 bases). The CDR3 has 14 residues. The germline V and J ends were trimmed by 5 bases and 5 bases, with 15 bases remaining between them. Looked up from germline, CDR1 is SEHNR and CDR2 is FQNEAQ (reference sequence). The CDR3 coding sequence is TGTGCCAGCAGCCAAATAGGGGGATATGAGACCCAGTACTTC. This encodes CASSQIGGYETQYF.

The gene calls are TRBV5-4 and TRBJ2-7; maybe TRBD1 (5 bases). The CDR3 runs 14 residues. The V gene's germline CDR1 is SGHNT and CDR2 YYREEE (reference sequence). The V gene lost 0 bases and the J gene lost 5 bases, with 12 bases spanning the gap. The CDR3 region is CASSLAQGTHEQYF. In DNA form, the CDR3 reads TGTGCCAGCAGCTTGGCCCAGGGTACCCACGAGCAGTACTTC.

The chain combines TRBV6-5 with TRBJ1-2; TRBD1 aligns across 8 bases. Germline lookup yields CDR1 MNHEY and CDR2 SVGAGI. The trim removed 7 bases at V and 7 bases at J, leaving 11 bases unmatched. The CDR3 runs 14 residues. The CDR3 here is CASNPGGFVSGYTF. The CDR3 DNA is TGTGCCAGCAATCCAGGGGGCTTCGTCAGTGGCTACACCTTC.

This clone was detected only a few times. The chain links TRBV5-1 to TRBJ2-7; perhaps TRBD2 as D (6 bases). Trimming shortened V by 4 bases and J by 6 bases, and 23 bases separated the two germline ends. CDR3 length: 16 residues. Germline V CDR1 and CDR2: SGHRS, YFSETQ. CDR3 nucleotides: TGCGCCAGCAGCCCCAGTCGGCAGGGAGGCTATGGCGAGCAGTACTTC. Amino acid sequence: CASSPSRQGGYGEQYF.

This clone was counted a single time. CDR3 in amino acids: CASSPGLAISNEQFF. DNA of the CDR3: TGTGCCAGCAGTCCGGGACTAGCGATTAGCAATGAGCAGTTCTTC. The genes are TRBV28 and TRBJ2-1; 10 nucleotides agree with TRBD2. V trimming: 5 bases; J trimming: 6 bases; junction bases outside the gene matches: 7. Germline V gene sequence: CDR1 MDHEN, CDR2 SYDVKM. This CDR3 is built from 15 residues.

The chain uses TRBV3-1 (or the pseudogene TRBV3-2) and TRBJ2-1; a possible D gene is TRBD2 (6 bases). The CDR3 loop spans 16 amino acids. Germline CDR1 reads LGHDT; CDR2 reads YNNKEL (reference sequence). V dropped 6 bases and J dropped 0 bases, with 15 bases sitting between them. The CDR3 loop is CASSLGGTPSYNEQFF. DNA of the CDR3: TGTGCCAGCAGTCTCGGCGGGACCCCCTCCTACAATGAGCAGTTCTTC.

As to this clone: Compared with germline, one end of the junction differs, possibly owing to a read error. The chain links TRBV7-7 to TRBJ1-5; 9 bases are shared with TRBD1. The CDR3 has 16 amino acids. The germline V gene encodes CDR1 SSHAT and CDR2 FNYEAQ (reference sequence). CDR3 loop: CASSFRTGEINQPQHF. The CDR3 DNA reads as TGTGCTAGCAGCTTTAGGACAGGGGAAATTAATCAGCCCCAGCATTTT.

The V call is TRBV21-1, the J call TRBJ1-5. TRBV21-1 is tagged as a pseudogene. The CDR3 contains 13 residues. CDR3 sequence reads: CASSWGGNQPQHF. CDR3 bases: TGTGCCAGCAGCTGGGGGGGAAATCAGCCCCAGCATTTT.

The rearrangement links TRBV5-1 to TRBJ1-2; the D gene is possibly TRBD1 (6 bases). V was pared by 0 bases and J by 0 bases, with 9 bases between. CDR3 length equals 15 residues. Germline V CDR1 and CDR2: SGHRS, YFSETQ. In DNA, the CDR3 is TGCGCCAGCAGCTTGGTCCAGGGGTCTAACTATGGCTACACCTTC. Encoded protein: CASSLVQGSNYGYTF.

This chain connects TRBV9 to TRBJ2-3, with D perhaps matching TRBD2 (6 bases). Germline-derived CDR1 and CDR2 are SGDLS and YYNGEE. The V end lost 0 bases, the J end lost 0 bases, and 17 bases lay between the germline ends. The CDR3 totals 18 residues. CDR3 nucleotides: TGTGCCAGCAGCGTAGCTTGGTACTTACGGGGGAGCACAGATACGCAGTATTTT. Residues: CASSVAWYLRGSTDTQYF.

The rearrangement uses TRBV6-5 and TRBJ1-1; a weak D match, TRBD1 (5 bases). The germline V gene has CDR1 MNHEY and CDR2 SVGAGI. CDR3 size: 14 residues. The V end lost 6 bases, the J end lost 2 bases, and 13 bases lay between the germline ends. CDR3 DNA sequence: TGTGCCAGCAGGGCGAGCAGGGCTAACACTGAAGCTTTCTTT. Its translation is CASRASRANTEAFF.

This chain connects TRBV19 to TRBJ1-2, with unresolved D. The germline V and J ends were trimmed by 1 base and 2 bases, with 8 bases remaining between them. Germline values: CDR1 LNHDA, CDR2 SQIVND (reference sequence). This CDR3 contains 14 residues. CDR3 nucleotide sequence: TGTGCCAGTAGTATAGTCGGAGGGAACTATGGCTACACCTTC. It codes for CASSIVGGNYGYTF.

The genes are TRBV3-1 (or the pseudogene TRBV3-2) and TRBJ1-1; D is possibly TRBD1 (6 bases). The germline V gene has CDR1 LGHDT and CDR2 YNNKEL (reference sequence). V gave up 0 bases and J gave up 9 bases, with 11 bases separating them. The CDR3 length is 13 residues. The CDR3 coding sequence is TGTGCCAGCAGCCAAGAAGGGGGTGGGAAAGCTTTCTTT. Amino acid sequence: CASSQEGGGKAFF.